The clone carrying this T cell receptor beta chain qualifies as medium-sized. No antigen is known for it. This sample is part of a study of T cell repertoires in aging, cancer and after chemotherapy. Study-wide findings and caveats: Compared with age-matched healthy donors, untreated hematological or solid cancer patients showed higher blood TCR clonality. In healthy donors, age-related TCR diversity loss mainly reflected lost richness.

Multiplex touch-down PCR with TRB-A/B primers amplified rearranged V-D-J TRB sequences. Each CDR3 protein is one row after TCRdb ran MiXCR on the multiplex PCR reads. Counted here are under 800 distinct CDR3 sequences, 25% occurring once; the ten biggest clones make up around three fifths. V shed 0 bases and J shed 5 bases, with 10 bases lying between them. CDR1 is LNHNV and CDR2 is YYDKDF in the germline V gene (reference sequence). The CDR3 runs 14 residues. Amplification of TCR beta used genomic DNA extracted from peripheral blood. The sequenced sample was blood. The receptor comes from a human donor with a solid tumor. The rearrangement joins TRBV15 to TRBJ1-1; D not certain. Here the CDR3 DNA reads TGTGCCACCAGCAGAGATGACGGATGGACTGAAGCTTTCTTT. Protein: CATSRDDGWTEAFF.